The rows below give T cell receptor beta chains drawn from one sample of a study of blood T cell repertoires in COVID-19. Profiled with immunoSEQ multiplex PCR; TCRdb holds only in-frame clones, not every one. The top ten hold 32% of the sample, which has approximately 110,000 clones, 75% to 90% seen once. The sequenced sample consisted of peripheral blood. The receptors shown here come from a woman over 75 with acute or convalescent COVID-19. Each CDR3 is given with its conserved first and last residue. The order of the fields is J gene, D gene, CDR3 length, V gene, clone size, CDR3 protein, CDR3 DNA. A D gene is named only where the DNA matches it firmly. Only part of the rows carry a size: once, few, many, or a class if the clone is expanded.

J: TRBJ2-5; D: .; length: 14; V: TRBV7-8; size: .; CDR3: CASSLGSPPETQYF; DNA: TGTGCCAGCAGCTTAGGGAGCCCCCCGGAGACCCAGTACTTC
J: TRBJ1-1; D: .; length: 12; V: TRBV5-1; size: .; CDR3: CASSSGETEAFF; DNA: TGCGCCAGCAGCTCAGGGGAAACTGAAGCTTTCTTT
J: TRBJ1-4; D: .; length: 15; V: TRBV28; size: .; CDR3: CASSGVWGPIEKLFF; DNA: TGTGCCAGCAGTGGGGTATGGGGGCCGATTGAAAAACTGTTTTTT
J: TRBJ2-3; D: TRBD1; length: 16; V: TRBV5-1; size: .; CDR3: CASSFGQGASTDTQYF; DNA: TGCGCCAGCAGCTTCGGACAGGGGGCTAGCACAGATACGCAGTATTTT
J: TRBJ2-5; D: TRBD2; length: 16; V: TRBV9; size: .; CDR3: CASSMGLAGFGETQYF; DNA: TGTGCCAGCAGCATGGGACTAGCGGGGTTTGGCGAGACCCAGTACTTC
J: TRBJ1-6; D: .; length: 13; V: TRBV6-6; size: once; CDR3: CASSRQDIGSLHF; DNA: TGTGCCAGCAGTCGTCAAGACATCGGTTCCCTCCACTTT
J: TRBJ2-7; D: TRBD1; length: 15; V: TRBV7-7; size: few; CDR3: CASSFRGQGLYEQYF; DNA: TGTGCCAGCAGCTTCCGTGGACAGGGGCTTTACGAGCAGTACTTC
J: TRBJ1-1; D: .; length: 15; V: TRBV19; size: .; CDR3: CASRPVPTVNTEAFF; DNA: TGTGCCAGTAGACCTGTCCCGACAGTGAACACTGAAGCTTTCTTT
J: TRBJ2-7; D: .; length: 12; V: TRBV6-5; size: once; CDR3: CASTETAYEQYF; DNA: TGTGCCAGCACCGAAACGGCCTACGAGCAGTACTTC
J: TRBJ1-6; D: .; length: 15; V: TRBV15; size: few; CDR3: CATSRGDKGNSPLHF; DNA: TGTGCCACCAGCAGAGGGGACAAAGGTAATTCACCCCTCCACTTT
J: TRBJ1-2; D: .; length: 12; V: TRBV27; size: .; CDR3: CASSPRIYGYTF; DNA: TGTGCCAGCAGTCCGCGGATCTATGGCTACACCTTC
J: TRBJ1-1; D: .; length: 13; V: TRBV6-1; size: .; CDR3: CASSEIGNTEAFF; DNA: TGTGCCAGCAGTGAAATCGGGAACACTGAAGCTTTCTTT
J: TRBJ2-2; D: TRBD2; length: 17; V: TRBV11-2; size: .; CDR3: CASSLLAGGTNAGELFF; DNA: TGTGCCAGCAGCTTGTTGGCGGGGGGGACGAACGCCGGGGAGCTGTTTTTT
J: TRBJ2-4; D: TRBD1; length: 15; V: TRBV6-5; size: .; CDR3: CASSYRGKVKNIQYF; DNA: TGTGCCAGCAGCTACAGGGGGAAGGTCAAAAACATTCAGTACTTC
J: TRBJ1-4; D: TRBD1; length: 14; V: TRBV10-3; size: .; CDR3: CAISSGQGNEKLFF; DNA: TGTGCCATCAGCTCGGGACAGGGTAATGAAAAACTGTTTTTT
J: TRBJ1-5; D: .; length: 14; V: TRBV19; size: .; CDR3: CASSAGHSNQPQHF; DNA: TGTGCCAGTAGTGCTGGACATAGCAATCAGCCCCAGCATTTT
J: TRBJ2-6; D: .; length: 16; V: TRBV7-9; size: few; CDR3: CASSVAGSSGANVLTF; DNA: TGTGCCAGCAGCGTCGCGGGGAGCTCTGGGGCCAACGTCCTGACTTTC
J: TRBJ2-5; D: TRBD1; length: 14; V: TRBV3-1/TRBV3-2; size: .; CDR3: CASSLGTGYETQYF; DNA: TGTGCCAGCAGCCTCGGGACAGGGTATGAGACCCAGTACTTC
J: TRBJ1-6; D: .; length: 16; V: TRBV9; size: .; CDR3: CASSEGDPTYNSPLHF; DNA: TGTGCCAGCAGCGAGGGGGATCCGACCTATAATTCACCCCTCCACTTT
J: TRBJ2-7; D: .; length: 15; V: TRBV18; size: .; CDR3: CASSPGAISAHEQYF; DNA: TGTGCCAGCTCACCAGGGGCGATCTCTGCCCACGAGCAGTACTTC
J: TRBJ1-1; D: TRBD1; length: 15; V: TRBV7-2; size: .; CDR3: CASSHPQGAYTEAFF; DNA: TGTGCCAGCAGCCACCCACAGGGGGCTTACACTGAAGCTTTCTTT
J: TRBJ1-1; D: TRBD1; length: 15; V: TRBV7-9; size: .; CDR3: CASSQTGGSNTEAFF; DNA: TGTGCCAGCAGCCAGACAGGGGGCTCGAACACTGAAGCTTTCTTT
J: TRBJ1-5; D: .; length: 15; V: TRBV5-5; size: few; CDR3: CASSRLQGSNQPQHF; DNA: TGTGCCAGCAGCCGTTTACAGGGTAGCAATCAGCCCCAGCATTTT
J: TRBJ1-2; D: TRBD1; length: 14; V: TRBV7-9; size: .; CDR3: CASNRGTGNYGYTF; DNA: TGTGCCAGCAACCGAGGGACAGGGAACTATGGCTACACCTTC
J: TRBJ2-7; D: TRBD2; length: 15; V: TRBV28; size: .; CDR3: CASSLSGGGAGEQYF; DNA: TGTGCCAGCAGTTTATCTGGCGGGGGGGCGGGAGAGCAGTACTTC
J: TRBJ1-4; D: .; length: 12; V: TRBV11-2; size: once; CDR3: CASSPQREKLFF; DNA: TGTGCCAGCAGCCCCCAGAGGGAAAAACTGTTTTTT
J: TRBJ2-3; D: .; length: 16; V: TRBV5-1; size: .; CDR3: CASRPRPGLSTDTQYF; DNA: TGCGCCAGCAGGCCCCGCCCGGGACTTAGCACAGATACGCAGTATTTT
J: TRBJ2-5; D: TRBD2; length: 15; V: TRBV15; size: .; CDR3: CATRRRGSGGETQYF; DNA: TGTGCCACCAGACGCCGGGGGAGCGGGGGGGAGACCCAGTACTTC
J: TRBJ2-3; D: .; length: 16; V: TRBV4-3; size: .; CDR3: CASSQDTGGGTDTQYF; DNA: TGCGCCAGCAGCCAAGACACAGGGGGGGGCACAGATACGCAGTATTTT
J: TRBJ1-6; D: .; length: 8; V: TRBV28; size: once; CDR3: CATGPLHF; DNA: TGTGCCACCGGACCCCTCCACTTT
J: TRBJ2-5; D: .; length: 16; V: TRBV5-6; size: .; CDR3: CASSFLKAHSDETQYF; DNA: TGTGCCAGCAGCTTCCTTAAGGCTCATAGCGACGAGACCCAGTACTTC
J: TRBJ1-2; D: TRBD1; length: 16; V: TRBV3-1/TRBV3-2; size: .; CDR3: CASSEQGGLANYGYTF; DNA: TGTGCCAGCAGCGAACAGGGGGGCCTAGCTAACTATGGCTACACCTTC
J: TRBJ2-7; D: TRBD2; length: 14; V: TRBV28; size: .; CDR3: CASSSGGISYEQYF; DNA: TGTGCCAGCTCCAGCGGGGGGATCTCCTACGAGCAGTACTTC
J: TRBJ2-7; D: TRBD2; length: 15; V: TRBV18; size: .; CDR3: CASATSGGLSYEQYF; DNA: TGTGCCAGCGCCACTAGCGGGGGGTTGTCCTACGAGCAGTACTTC
J: TRBJ2-1; D: TRBD2; length: 20; V: TRBV3-1/TRBV3-2; size: once; CDR3: CASSQDLAPVAGGVGNEQFF; DNA: TGTGCCAGCAGCCAAGATCTGGCACCCGTGGCCGGGGGGGTCGGGAATGAGCAGTTCTTC
J: TRBJ1-6; D: TRBD1; length: 14; V: TRBV19; size: once; CDR3: CASSTTGGGSPLHF; DNA: TGTGCCAGTAGTACAACAGGGGGGGGTTCACCCCTCCACTTT
J: TRBJ2-7; D: .; length: 13; V: TRBV2; size: .; CDR3: CASRRFGAYEQYF; DNA: TGTGCCAGCAGGAGGTTTGGAGCCTACGAGCAGTACTTC
J: TRBJ2-7; D: TRBD1; length: 16; V: TRBV5-1; size: once; CDR3: CASSLALGQGSHEQYF; DNA: TGCGCCAGCAGCTTGGCCCTCGGACAGGGAAGCCACGAGCAGTACTTC
J: TRBJ2-7; D: .; length: 14; V: TRBV19; size: few; CDR3: CASSTGVAMGEQYF; DNA: TGTGCCAGTAGTACAGGGGTGGCCATGGGAGAGCAGTACTTC
J: TRBJ1-2; D: .; length: 15; V: TRBV6-5; size: .; CDR3: CASSDSTGFNYGYTF; DNA: TGTGCCAGCAGTGACTCTACGGGGTTCAACTATGGCTACACCTTC
J: TRBJ2-3; D: TRBD2; length: 16; V: TRBV28; size: .; CDR3: CASSSTSGAITDTQYF; DNA: TGTGCCAGCAGCTCCACTAGCGGGGCCATCACAGATACGCAGTATTTT
J: TRBJ2-3; D: TRBD2; length: 14; V: TRBV2; size: .; CDR3: CARETSGGGDTQYF; DNA: TGTGCCAGGGAGACTAGCGGGGGGGGAGATACGCAGTATTTT
J: TRBJ2-7; D: TRBD2; length: 13; V: TRBV4-1; size: .; CDR3: CASRQSGVYEQYF; DNA: TGCGCCAGCAGACAAAGCGGGGTTTACGAGCAGTACTTC
J: TRBJ2-3; D: .; length: 12; V: TRBV11-3; size: .; CDR3: CASSLRSDTQYF; DNA: TGTGCCAGCAGCTTACGTTCAGATACGCAGTATTTT
J: TRBJ1-2; D: .; length: 13; V: TRBV12-3/TRBV12-4; size: .; CDR3: CASSLSETYGYTF; DNA: TGTGCCAGCAGTTTAAGCGAAACCTATGGCTACACCTTC
J: TRBJ2-1; D: TRBD1; length: 20; V: TRBV5-1; size: .; CDR3: CASSLRGLIQGISSYNEQFF; DNA: TGCGCCAGCAGCTTGCGGGGCCTGATACAGGGGATCAGCTCCTACAATGAGCAGTTCTTC
J: TRBJ1-4; D: .; length: 15; V: TRBV5-1; size: .; CDR3: CASSPDGTLSEKLFF; DNA: TGCGCCAGCAGCCCTGACGGGACTCTATCCGAAAAACTGTTTTTT
J: TRBJ1-1; D: TRBD1; length: 15; V: TRBV19; size: many; CDR3: CASSLLDRAGPEAFF; DNA: TGTGCCAGTAGCCTTCTGGACAGGGCTGGCCCTGAAGCTTTCTTT
J: TRBJ2-1; D: TRBD2; length: 16; V: TRBV10-1; size: .; CDR3: CASCGSTSGGAGEQFF; DNA: TGCGCCAGCTGTGGGAGCACTAGCGGGGGGGCCGGGGAGCAGTTCTTC
J: TRBJ2-6; D: TRBD1; length: 16; V: TRBV15; size: .; CDR3: CATSKARGPGANVLTF; DNA: TGTGCCACCAGCAAAGCCAGGGGGCCTGGGGCCAACGTCCTGACTTTC
J: TRBJ1-3; D: TRBD1; length: 14; V: TRBV5-6; size: .; CDR3: CASRPDRGGNTIYF; DNA: TGTGCCAGCAGACCGGACAGGGGAGGAAACACCATATATTTT
J: TRBJ2-3; D: .; length: 14; V: TRBV19; size: .; CDR3: CASSRGYDTDTQYF; DNA: TGTGCCAGTAGTCGGGGGTATGACACAGATACGCAGTATTTT
J: TRBJ2-6; D: .; length: 13; V: TRBV7-6; size: .; CDR3: CASSSSGANVLTF; DNA: TGTGCCAGCAGTTCGTCTGGGGCCAACGTCCTGACTTTC
J: TRBJ2-1; D: TRBD2; length: 17; V: TRBV7-3; size: .; CDR3: CASSMGLAGKRYNEQFF; DNA: TGTGCCAGCAGCATGGGACTAGCGGGGAAAAGGTACAATGAGCAGTTCTTC
J: TRBJ1-4; D: TRBD1; length: 17; V: TRBV5-1; size: .; CDR3: CASSSRTGSMANEKLFF; DNA: TGCGCCAGCAGCTCCCGGACAGGGAGCATGGCTAATGAAAAACTGTTTTTT
J: TRBJ1-2; D: .; length: 12; V: TRBV2; size: few; CDR3: CASSEADYGYTF; DNA: TGTGCCAGCAGTGAGGCAGACTATGGCTACACCTTC
J: TRBJ2-3; D: TRBD2; length: 16; V: TRBV6-2/TRBV6-3; size: .; CDR3: CASSRSGGVNTDTQYF; DNA: TGTGCCAGCAGCAGGAGCGGGGGCGTTAACACAGATACGCAGTATTTT